This TCR beta chain was captured by sequencing in a study of T cells in Graves' hyperthyroidism and ophthalmopathy. This clonotype was observed at least ten times. Amplified TCR beta CDR3 regions derived from RNA transcripts. HTBI primers drove first-round RT-PCR of the TCR CDR3. TCRdb reprocessed the multiplex PCR reads via MiXCR and lists one record per CDR3 protein. The sample contains some 360,000 distinct CDR3 sequences, about a sixth of which appear only once. CDR3 length: 15 residues. Germline V CDR1 and CDR2: SEHNR, FQNEAQ (reference sequence). Trimming shortened V by 5 bases and J by 2 bases, and 10 bases separated the two germline ends. Uncontrolled infection, other autoimmune disease, pregnancy or lactation excluded patients.

The J gene is TRBJ2-6, the V gene TRBV7-9, with no clear D. This TCR was recovered from a woman aged 40 to 55 with Graves' ophthalmopathy. Sequencing was performed on blood. Here the CDR3 DNA reads TGTGCCAGCAGCCTTACTGATACTGGGGCCAACGTCCTGACTTTC. It specifies CASSLTDTGANVLTF.